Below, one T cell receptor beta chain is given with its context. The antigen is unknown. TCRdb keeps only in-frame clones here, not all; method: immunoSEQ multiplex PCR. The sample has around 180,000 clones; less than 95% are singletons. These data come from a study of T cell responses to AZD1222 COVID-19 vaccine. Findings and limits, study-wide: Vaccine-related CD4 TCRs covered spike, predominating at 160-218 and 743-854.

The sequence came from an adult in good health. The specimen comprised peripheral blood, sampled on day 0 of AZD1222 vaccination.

This chain's CDR3 is CASSWEQETQYF. CDR3 nucleotide sequence: TGTGCCAGCAGCTGGGAACAAGAGACCCAGTACTTC. V and J are TRBV5-6 and TRBJ2-5; D unclear. Germline CDR1 reads SGHDT; CDR2 reads YYEEEE. V was trimmed by 3 bases and J by 2 bases, leaving 5 bases between them. The CDR3 totals 12 residues.